This T cell receptor beta chain was sequenced for a study of immune evolution from preneoplasia to lung adenocarcinoma. Study results and caveats: From normal lung to invasive adenocarcinoma, top clone frequencies appeared to decrease. Clonality was highest in normal lung, lower in later-stage lesions apparently.

Data came from immunoSEQ multiplex PCR; TCRdb stores just in-frame clones and leaves some out. This table has about 6,300 clones, 60% to 80% appearing once. Histologic diagnosis was independently verified by two lung pathologists. After pathologic assessment, macro-dissection selected premalignant or tumor cells for extraction. The CDR3 is made up of 15 amino acids. Germline V CDR1 and CDR2: MNHNS, SASEGT. Trimming removed 3 bases from V and 0 bases from J, with 12 bases in between. As regards this clone: What it recognizes is unknown.

The chain combines TRBV6-1 with TRBJ2-7; no reliable D call. The sequenced sample consisted of FFPE minimally invasive lung adenocarcinoma tissue. This TCR came from a person in their 70s with lung adenocarcinoma. The CDR3 bases are TGTGCCAGCAGTGAGGGTCCGGTTGGCTCCTACGAGCAGTACTTC. Amino acids: CASSEGPVGSYEQYF.